Shown below are 31 T cell receptor beta chains from a single sample sequenced in a study of blood T cell repertoires in COVID-19. Sequenced by immunoSEQ multiplex PCR; TCRdb stores in-frame clones only, minus some. The data contain roughly 150,000 clones, 70% to 90% of them seen just once; the ten biggest clones take up around 2.5%. The sequenced sample was peripheral blood. Receptor source: a woman older than 75 with COVID-19, enrolled during active disease.

The CDR3 region is CASSPSHATDTQYF. As DNA, the CDR3 is TGTGCCAGCTCACCCAGTCACGCAACAGATACGCAGTATTTT. J is TRBJ2-3 and V is TRBV18; D unclear. Germline V gene sequence: CDR1 KGHSH, CDR2 LQKENI. The CDR3 sequence is 14 residues long. V shed 3 bases and J shed 3 bases, with 10 bases lying between them.

The chain is built from TRBV5-6 and TRBJ2-7, with D perhaps matching TRBD2 (5 bases). CDR3 size: 13 residues. The V and J ends lost 4 bases and 3 bases respectively, with 11 bases between them. Looked up from germline, CDR1 is SGHDT and CDR2 is YYEEEE. The CDR3 DNA reads as TGTGCCAGCAGCGTGGGCGGGCTCTACGAGCAGTACTTC. The encoded protein is CASSVGGLYEQYF.

The rearrangement joins TRBV12-3 or TRBV12-4 to TRBJ2-7; 9 bases map to TRBD1. CDR3 size: 12 residues. The V and J ends lost 6 bases and 4 bases, in that order; junction bases with no gene match: 1. CDR3 region: CASRDRGYEQYF. The CDR3 DNA reads TGTGCCAGCAGGGACAGGGGTTACGAGCAGTACTTC.

The chain combines TRBV19 with TRBJ1-4, with D possibly matching TRBD1 (6 bases). The V gene lost 4 bases and the J gene lost 10 bases, with 16 bases spanning the gap. The germline CDR1 and CDR2 sequences are LNHDA and SQIVND (reference sequence). This CDR3 contains 14 residues. Written as DNA, the CDR3 is TGTGCCAGTAGTAGATACTCCAGGGGCGGAAAACTGTTTTTT. It yields the protein CASSRYSRGGKLFF.

This sequence joins TRBV5-1 and TRBJ2-1; 8 bases match TRBD2. The germline V gene encodes CDR1 SGHRS and CDR2 YFSETQ. V shed 2 bases and J 5 bases; nucleotides not matched to a gene: 9. The CDR3 extends over 16 amino acids. This CDR3 reads CASSFRPTSGDNEQFF. The CDR3 DNA reads TGCGCCAGCAGCTTCAGACCCACTAGCGGAGACAATGAGCAGTTCTTC.

The genes are TRBV28 and TRBJ2-1; 11 nucleotides agree with TRBD2. The CDR3 sequence is 15 residues long. CDR1 is MDHEN, CDR2 SYDVKM, per germline. Trimming removed 5 bases from V and 2 bases from J; junction bases left unmatched: 2. CDR3 sequence (DNA): TGTGCCAGCAGTCTTAGCGGGAGGGCCTACAATGAGCAGTTCTTC. As protein: CASSLSGRAYNEQFF.

The chain couples TRBV28 to TRBJ1-6, with TRBD1 matching over 7 bases. Trimming took 6 bases from V and 10 from J; bases not matched to a gene: 12. The CDR3 runs 15 residues. The germline CDR1 and CDR2 sequences are MDHEN and SYDVKM. The CDR3 reads CASRKQGQTLSPLHF. In DNA, the CDR3 is TGTGCCAGCAGGAAACAGGGACAGACTCTCTCACCCCTCCACTTT. Filled out from reference TRBV28 and TRBJ1-6, the complete variable domain reads DVKVTQSSRYLVKRTGEKVFLECVQDMDHENMFWYRQDPGLGLRLIYFSYDVKMKEKGDIPEGYSVSREKKERFSLILESASTNQTSMYLCASRKQGQTLSPLHFGNGTRLTVT.

The chain combines TRBV12-3 or TRBV12-4 with TRBJ2-5; D not certain. Between the trimmed V and J ends, which lost 6 bases and 5 bases, there was a span of 10 bases. This CDR3 is built from 12 residues. The CDR3 loop is CASSPAFETQYF. The CDR3 DNA reads TGTGCCAGCAGCCCCGCGTTCGAGACCCAGTACTTC.

In its sample, this clone was seen once. The rearrangement links TRBV3-1 (or the pseudogene TRBV3-2) to TRBJ2-1; TRBD2 agrees at 8 bases. V gave up 4 bases and J gave up 5 bases; unmatched junction bases: 22. The CDR3 runs to 20 residues. Germline lookup yields CDR1 LGHDT and CDR2 YNNKEL (reference sequence). CDR3: CASSPSQFLVGRAVDNEQFF. The CDR3 nucleotides read TGTGCCAGCAGCCCAAGCCAATTCTTAGTCGGGAGGGCGGTGGACAATGAGCAGTTCTTC.

This clone was detected only a few times. V and J are TRBV28 and TRBJ2-2, with 8 bases that match TRBD1. V gave up 6 bases and J gave up 5 bases; unmatched junction bases: 11. Germline lookup yields CDR1 MDHEN and CDR2 SYDVKM. The CDR3 has 16 residues. The CDR3 loop is CASRSRQGIGTGELFF. The CDR3 DNA sequence: TGTGCCAGCAGATCCAGACAGGGGATTGGGACCGGGGAGCTGTTTTTT.

V and J are TRBV5-6 and TRBJ2-1, with D unclear. The V and J ends lost 1 base and 8 bases respectively, with 10 bases between them. Germline V gene lookup returns CDR1 SGHDT and CDR2 YYEEEE. This CDR3 has 13 amino acids. The CDR3 loop reads CASSLNFVDEQFF. DNA of the CDR3: TGTGCCAGCAGCTTGAACTTTGTCGATGAGCAGTTCTTC.

This clone was counted between two and nine times. CDR3 nucleotide sequence: TGTGCCAGCAGCCAAGACGTCACACCCAATCAGCCCCAGCATTTT. Its protein is CASSQDVTPNQPQHF. The chain combines TRBV3-1 (or the pseudogene TRBV3-2) with TRBJ1-5; no clear D. CDR3 length equals 15 residues. Germline V CDR1 and CDR2: LGHDT, YNNKEL (reference sequence). V dropped 0 bases and J dropped 3 bases, with 9 bases sitting between them.

The chain links TRBV2 to TRBJ1-5; 7 nucleotides line up with TRBD1. V shed 6 bases and J 4 bases; nucleotides not matched to a gene: 21. In germline, CDR1 is SNHLY, CDR2 FYNNEI. The CDR3 covers 19 residues. The CDR3 loop is CASRPEGGSRRYLNQPQHF. CDR3 DNA sequence: TGTGCCAGCAGACCAGAAGGGGGCAGTCGTCGTTACCTTAATCAGCCCCAGCATTTT. Full variable domain (rest looked up from reference TRBV2 and TRBJ1-5): EPEVTQTPSHQVTQMGQEVILRCVPISNHLYFYWYRQILGQKVEFLVSFYNNEISEKSEIFDDQFSVERPDGSNFTLKIRSTKLEDSAMYFCASRPEGGSRRYLNQPQHFGDGTRLSIL.

This clone has a handful of counts. The rearrangement links TRBV9 to TRBJ2-1; possible D gene TRBD1, 6 bases. The CDR3 covers 12 residues. Germline V CDR1 and CDR2: SGDLS, YYNGEE. Trimming took off 2 bases at V and 12 bases at J, with 12 bases between the two ends. CDR3 residues: CASSVLQGVQFF. CDR3 nucleotide sequence: TGTGCCAGCAGCGTGTTACAGGGTGTGCAGTTCTTC.

The rearrangement joins TRBV3-1 (or the pseudogene TRBV3-2) to TRBJ1-1; no clear D gene. V lost 3 bases and J lost 4, with 3 bases in between. Per germline, CDR1 LGHDT and CDR2 YNNKEL (reference sequence). CDR3 length equals 11 residues. This chain's CDR3 is CASSHSTEAFF. CDR3 bases: TGTGCCAGCAGCCATAGCACTGAAGCTTTCTTT.

The gene calls are TRBV5-1 and TRBJ2-7; perhaps TRBD1 as D (6 bases). There are 12 residues in the CDR3. Germline CDR1 reads SGHRS; CDR2 reads YFSETQ. Trimming took 0 bases from V and 8 from J, leaving 9 bases between them. CDR3 protein: CASSLEQGQQYF. As DNA, the CDR3 is TGCGCCAGCAGCTTGGAACAGGGCCAGCAGTACTTC.

This clone was seen only a few times. One junction end does not reproduce the germline sequence, and a read error may be involved. J is TRBJ2-2 and V is TRBV7-8, with a possible D match to TRBD1 (6 bases). The germline gives CDR1 SGHVS, CDR2 FQNEAQ. CDR3 length: 16 residues. In DNA form, the CDR3 reads TGTGCCAGCAGCGCCAATCCTACAGGGAACGCCGGGGAGCTGTTTTTT. Amino acids: CASSANPTGNAGELFF.

This chain joins TRBV7-9 and TRBJ2-5, with TRBD2 identical over 16 bases. The CDR3 totals 15 residues. Germline V gives CDR1 SEHNR, CDR2 FQNEAQ (reference sequence). V was pared by 8 bases and J by 4 bases, with 4 bases of the junction left unmatched. The CDR3: CASLGTSGRVETQYF. The CDR3 coding sequence is TGTGCCAGCCTTGGGACTAGCGGGAGGGTAGAGACCCAGTACTTC.

The chain employs TRBV4-2 and TRBJ1-4; no firm D call. This CDR3 has 19 amino acids. Germline loops: CDR1 LGHNA, CDR2 YNFKEQ. V lost 4 bases and J 3 bases, leaving 24 bases between the germline ends. This CDR3 reads CASSPHPVLLLKPNEKLFF. The CDR3 region has the DNA TGTGCCAGCAGCCCCCACCCTGTCTTGTTACTTAAACCTAATGAAAAACTGTTTTTT.

This chain uses TRBV7-9 with TRBJ1-5, with D perhaps TRBD1 (5 bases). Looked up from germline, CDR1 is SEHNR and CDR2 is FQNEAQ (reference sequence). Trimming stripped 4 bases from V and 9 bases from J, with 10 bases between. The CDR3 totals 12 residues. This CDR3 is CASSSDRAPQHF. In DNA form, the CDR3 reads TGTGCCAGCAGCTCCGACAGAGCGCCCCAGCATTTT.

The rearrangement links TRBV6-6 to TRBJ2-3, with 10 bases matching TRBD2. Germline-derived CDR1 and CDR2 are MNHNY and SVGAGI (reference sequence). The CDR3 contains 16 residues. Germline trimming cut 5 bases from V and 3 bases from J; bases unmatched to any gene: 8. The CDR3 DNA reads TGTGCCAGCAGTCCCTTAGCGGGAGGCGGGACAGATACGCAGTATTTT. Translating gives CASSPLAGGGTDTQYF.

V is TRBV9 and J is TRBJ2-5; TRBD2 matches at 7 bases. Germline assignment: CDR1 SGDLS and CDR2 YYNGEE. With V trimmed by 0 bases and J by 4 bases, 3 bases remained unmatched. CDR3 length: 14 residues. CDR3 nucleotide sequence: TGTGCCAGCAGCGTAGCCCCGGGGGGAGAGACCCAGTACTTC. This encodes CASSVAPGGETQYF.

The CDR3 loop reads CASSTREYVHNEQFF. In DNA form, the CDR3 reads TGTGCCAGCAGCACGCGGGAGTACGTCCACAATGAGCAGTTCTTC. This chain uses TRBV5-4 with TRBJ2-1, with 7 bases identical to TRBD2. This CDR3 spans 15 amino acids. Per the germline V gene, CDR1 is SGHNT and CDR2 is YYREEE (reference sequence). The V and J ends lost 4 bases and 5 bases, in that order; junction bases with no gene match: 9.

This sequence joins TRBV28 and TRBJ1-5, with a possible D match to TRBD1 (5 bases). CDR1 is MDHEN, CDR2 SYDVKM, per germline. The V end was cut by 6 bases, the J end by 6 bases, with 18 bases between. The CDR3 contains 15 residues. This CDR3 reads CASRGTLGVSQPQHF. For the CDR3, the DNA is TGTGCCAGCAGGGGGACTTTAGGGGTGAGTCAGCCCCAGCATTTT. The full variable domain, rest sourced from reference TRBV28 and TRBJ1-5, is DVKVTQSSRYLVKRTGEKVFLECVQDMDHENMFWYRQDPGLGLRLIYFSYDVKMKEKGDIPEGYSVSREKKERFSLILESASTNQTSMYLCASRGTLGVSQPQHFGDGTRLSIL.

The V call is TRBV9, the J call TRBJ2-1, with TRBD2 matching 12 bases. CDR3 size: 16 residues. Germline CDR1 reads SGDLS; CDR2 reads YYNGEE. The ends lost 3 bases at V and 4 bases at J; junction bases unmatched: 5. In DNA, the CDR3 is TGTGCCAGCAGCGCCTTGACTAGCGGGAGTTACAATGAGCAGTTCTTC. This translates into CASSALTSGSYNEQFF.

The rearrangement uses TRBV19 and TRBJ2-5; D ambiguous. V was cut by 4 bases and J by 4 bases, with 10 bases left in between. This CDR3 comprises 13 residues. Germline V gene sequence: CDR1 LNHDA, CDR2 SQIVND (reference sequence). In DNA form, the CDR3 reads TGTGCCAGTAGTAATCCGGGTGTAGAGACCCAGTACTTC. Translation: CASSNPGVETQYF.

The rearrangement uses TRBV10-3 and TRBJ2-7; TRBD1 is a possible D gene (7 bases). This CDR3 contains 14 residues. The V and J ends lost 3 bases and 8 bases respectively, with 17 bases between them. In germline, CDR1 is ENHRY, CDR2 SYGVKD. The CDR3 is CAISDAGQPGKQYF. Written as DNA, the CDR3 is TGTGCCATCAGTGACGCGGGACAGCCCGGAAAGCAGTACTTC.

V gene TRBV5-6 combines with J gene TRBJ1-1; the D is unclear. This CDR3 comprises 13 residues. V lost 3 bases and J lost 6, with 12 bases in between. Germline CDR1 reads SGHDT; CDR2 reads YYEEEE. CDR3 in amino acids: CASSYDTKAEAFF. The CDR3 DNA is TGTGCCAGCAGCTACGACACGAAAGCTGAAGCTTTCTTT.

The CDR3 region has the DNA TGTGCCAGCAGTCCCGGGACTAGCGGGACCTACAATGAGCAGTTCTTC. Its protein is CASSPGTSGTYNEQFF. This rearrangement joins TRBV28 to TRBJ2-1, with 13 bases lining up with TRBD2. CDR1 is MDHEN and CDR2 is SYDVKM in the germline V gene. V dropped 5 bases and J dropped 2; count of bases not matched to a gene: 3. The CDR3 covers 16 residues.

The chain employs TRBV12-3 or TRBV12-4 and TRBJ2-5; 8 nucleotides match TRBD1. There are 13 residues in the CDR3. The V and J ends lost 5 bases and 6 bases, in that order; junction bases with no gene match: 5. The CDR3 nucleotides are TGTGCCAGCAGTGGACAGGGTAGTAAGACCCAGTACTTC. This gives the protein CASSGQGSKTQYF.

The chain combines TRBV6-5 with TRBJ2-5, with a possible D match to TRBD1 (6 bases). The CDR3 covers 14 residues. CDR1 is MNHEY and CDR2 is SVGAGI in the germline V gene. The germline V and J ends were trimmed by 2 bases and 4 bases, with 11 bases remaining between them. The CDR3 DNA sequence: TGTGCCAGCAGTTACGATACAGGGAGAGAGACCCAGTACTTC. This sequence encodes CASSYDTGRETQYF.